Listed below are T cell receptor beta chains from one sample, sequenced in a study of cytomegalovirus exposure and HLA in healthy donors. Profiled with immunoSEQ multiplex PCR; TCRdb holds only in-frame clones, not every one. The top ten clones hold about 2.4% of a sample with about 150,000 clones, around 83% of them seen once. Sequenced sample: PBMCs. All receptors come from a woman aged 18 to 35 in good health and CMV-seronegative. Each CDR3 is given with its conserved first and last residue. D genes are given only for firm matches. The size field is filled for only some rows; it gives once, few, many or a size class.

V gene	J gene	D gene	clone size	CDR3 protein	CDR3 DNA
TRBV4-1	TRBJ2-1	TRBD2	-	CASSQEGHGPWGGNEQFF	TGCGCCAGCAGCCAAGAGGGCCATGGGCCTTGGGGGGGCAATGAGCAGTTCTTC
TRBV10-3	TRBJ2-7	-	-	CATGMGGSYEQYF	TGTGCCACGGGGATGGGCGGCTCCTACGAGCAGTACTTC
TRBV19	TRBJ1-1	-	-	CASSSRRANTEAFF	TGTGCCAGTAGTTCACGCAGGGCGAACACTGAAGCTTTCTTT
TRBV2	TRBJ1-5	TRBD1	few	CASRGQGGQPQHF	TGTGCCAGCAGGGGACAGGGAGGGCAGCCCCAGCATTTT
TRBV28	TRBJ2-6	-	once	CATLPGSGANVLTF	TGTGCCACCCTACCGGGCTCTGGGGCCAACGTCCTGACTTTC
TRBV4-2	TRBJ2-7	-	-	CASSPAPQAGEQYF	TGTGCCAGCAGCCCAGCCCCCCAGGCCGGCGAGCAGTACTTC
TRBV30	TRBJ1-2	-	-	CAWTKGAGQSGGYTF	TGTGCCTGGACCAAAGGGGCCGGGCAGTCGGGCGGCTACACCTTC
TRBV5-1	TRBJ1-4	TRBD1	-	CASGQGDRGPEKLFF	TGCGCCAGCGGGCAAGGGGACAGGGGGCCTGAAAAACTGTTTTTT
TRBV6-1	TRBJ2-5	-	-	CASSVNRDPRETQYF	TGTGCCAGCAGTGTCAATCGGGATCCGCGAGAGACCCAGTACTTC
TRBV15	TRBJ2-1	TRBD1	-	CATSRETGGTYNEQFF	TGTGCCACCAGCAGAGAGACAGGGGGCACCTACAATGAGCAGTTCTTC
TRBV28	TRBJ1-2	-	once	CASSLRQANYGYTF	TGTGCCAGCAGTCTTCGACAGGCTAACTATGGCTACACCTTC
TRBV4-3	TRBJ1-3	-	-	CASSQELYSSGNTIYF	TGCGCCAGCAGCCAAGAGCTATACTCCTCTGGAAACACCATATATTTT
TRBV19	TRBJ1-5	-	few	CASSMGGEYQPQHF	TGTGCCAGTAGTATGGGGGGTGAATATCAGCCCCAGCATTTT
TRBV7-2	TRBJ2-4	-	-	CASSLAALRTHKNIQYF	TGTGCCAGCAGCTTAGCTGCCTTGCGGACACATAAAAACATTCAGTACTTC
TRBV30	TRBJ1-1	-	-	CAWTTPGNTEAFF	TGTGCCTGGACCACACCAGGAAACACTGAAGCTTTCTTT
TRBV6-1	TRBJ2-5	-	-	CASREGGGETQYF	TGTGCCAGCCGTGAGGGAGGGGGGGAGACCCAGTACTTC
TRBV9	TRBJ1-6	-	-	CASSPRSGSPLHF	TGTGCCAGCAGCCCAAGGTCGGGGTCACCCCTCCACTTT
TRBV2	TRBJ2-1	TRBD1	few	CAGNRQGRSDEQFF	TGTGCCGGGAATCGACAGGGGAGGAGCGATGAGCAGTTCTTC
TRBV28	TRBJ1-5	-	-	CASSPVPFFNQVNVHF	TGTGCCAGCAGTCCTGTCCCATTCTTCAATCAGGTAAACGTGCATTTT
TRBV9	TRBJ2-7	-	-	CASSVGVGAIETEQYF	TGTGCCAGCAGCGTAGGGGTGGGGGCTATAGAGACCGAGCAGTACTTC
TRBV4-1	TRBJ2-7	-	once	CASSQERDGLVEQYF	TGCGCCAGCAGCCAAGAGCGGGATGGACTCGTCGAGCAGTACTTC
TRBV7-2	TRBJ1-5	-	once	CASSFQGDQPQHF	TGTGCCAGCAGCTTTCAGGGCGATCAGCCCCAGCATTTT
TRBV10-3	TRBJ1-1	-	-	CAISDTGLGALGAFF	TGTGCCATCAGTGACACGGGACTCGGAGCTCTCGGGGCTTTCTTT
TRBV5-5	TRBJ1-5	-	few	CASSSSMYHSDSQPQHF	TGTGCCAGCAGCAGTTCAATGTACCACAGCGACAGTCAGCCCCAGCATTTT
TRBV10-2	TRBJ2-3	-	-	CASSGAHLRGGDTQYF	TGCGCCAGCAGTGGCGCCCATCTCCGGGGTGGAGATACGCAGTATTTT
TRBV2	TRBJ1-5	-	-	CASSEVSGRQPQHF	TGTGCCAGCAGTGAAGTATCAGGGAGGCAGCCCCAGCATTTT
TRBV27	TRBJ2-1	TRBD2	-	CASSPAGGSSYNEQFF	TGTGCCAGCAGTCCGGCGGGAGGGAGCTCCTACAATGAGCAGTTCTTC
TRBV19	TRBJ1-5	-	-	CASSIVRGSGNQPQHF	TGTGCCAGTAGTATCGTAAGGGGCTCTGGCAATCAGCCCCAGCATTTT
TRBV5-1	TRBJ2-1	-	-	CASSPQGGWSSYNEQFF	TGCGCCAGCAGCCCACAGGGGGGGTGGAGCTCCTACAATGAGCAGTTCTTC